The table lists the clone carrying this TCR beta chain with a few counts. Its antigen is undetermined. Quantitative molecular-barcoded 5'-RACE generated the TCR beta libraries. Each CDR3 protein gets one entry after TCRdb re-called the 5' RACE reads with MiXCR. The sample gives around 440,000 distinct CDR3 sequences, roughly 17% of which show up once; approximately 1% is in the top ten. The record originates from a study of CD8 T cells in ankylosing spondylitis. Study conclusions and caveats: Disease-associated clones were reportedly significantly overrepresented in matched ankylosing spondylitis synovial fluid. Within peripheral blood, clones linked to disease were CD8+ and relatively rare. Some of the motif variants had earlier been found in reactive arthritis patients' fluid and blood. Ankylosing spondylitis blood appeared to carry a characteristic TCR beta motif of roughly eight highly homologous variants.

CDR3 size: 15 residues. Germline V gives CDR1 SGHRS, CDR2 YFSETQ. Trimming took 0 bases from V and 5 from J; bases not matched to a gene: 6. Input material: blood, either unsorted or a sorted T cell fraction (not recorded which). This TCR was sampled from a male donor with ankylosing spondylitis. The chain uses TRBV5-1 and TRBJ2-3, with 7 bases that match TRBD2. The CDR3 region is CASSLAGTMLDTQYF. The CDR3, as DNA: TGCGCCAGCAGCTTGGCCGGGACTATGCTAGATACGCAGTATTTT.